This is a list of T cell receptor beta chains from one sample in a study of blood T cell repertoires in COVID-19. The assay was immunoSEQ multiplex PCR, and TCRdb's table has in-frame clones only and misses some. The table includes some 220,000 clones, 70% to 85% detected once. Sample: PBMCs or T cells enriched from blood (not recorded which). The origin of the receptors is a middle-aged woman with acute COVID-19. CDR3s include the opening cysteine and the closing phenylalanine or tryptophan. Each record gives: V gene, D gene, clone size, J gene, CDR3 DNA, CDR3 protein. A D gene is named only where the DNA matches it firmly. Only part of the rows carry a size: once, few, many, or a class if the clone is expanded.

>TRBV10-2|NA|NA|TRBJ1-6
TGCGCCAGCAACCTGGGACAAGGGAATTCACCCCTCCACTTT
CASNLGQGNSPLHF
>TRBV19|TRBD1|once|TRBJ2-2
TGTGCCAGTACCCCCGGGACAGGGAACACCGGGGAGCTGTTTTTT
CASTPGTGNTGELFF
>TRBV18|NA|NA|TRBJ2-5
TGTGCCAGCTCACCACCGAGGCAGTCTAAAGAGACCCAGTACTTC
CASSPPRQSKETQYF
>TRBV14|NA|NA|TRBJ1-2
TGTGCCAGCAGCCCCCGACAGGACTATGGCTACACCTTC
CASSPRQDYGYTF
>TRBV5-5|TRBD1|NA|TRBJ2-1
TGTGCCAGCAGCTTGGCGGGGGACAGGGGGTTGAATGAGCAGTTCTTC
CASSLAGDRGLNEQFF
>TRBV27|TRBD2|NA|TRBJ2-1
TGTGCCAGCAGTAATGGGCTAGCGGGAGTCTATGAGCAGTTCTTC
CASSNGLAGVYEQFF
>TRBV15|NA|NA|TRBJ1-3
TGTGCCACCAGCAGAGGCCTCTGGCAGGCTGGAAACACCATATATTTT
CATSRGLWQAGNTIYF
>TRBV5-1|NA|NA|TRBJ2-3
TGCGCCAGCAGCGATACAGGGAGCACAGATACGCAGTATTTT
CASSDTGSTDTQYF
>TRBV6-5|TRBD1|NA|TRBJ2-2
TGTGCCAGCAGGCGACAGGGGAACGGGGAGCTGTTTTTT
CASRRQGNGELFF
>TRBV27|TRBD2|NA|TRBJ2-7
TGTGCCAGCAGTTTAAGGGTAGGGAGGGGCCACGAGCAGTACTTC
CASSLRVGRGHEQYF
>TRBV11-2|NA|NA|TRBJ2-1
TGTGCCAGCAGGCCTACAGGGTACAATGAGCAGTTCTTC
CASRPTGYNEQFF
>TRBV18|TRBD1|NA|TRBJ2-1
TGTGCCAGCTCACAGGACAGGGTAGGCAACAATGAGCAGTTCTTC
CASSQDRVGNNEQFF
>TRBV19|TRBD2|NA|TRBJ2-7
TGTGCCAGTAGTATGGCACTAGCGGGAGACGAGCAGTACTTC
CASSMALAGDEQYF
>TRBV13|TRBD1|NA|TRBJ1-4
TGTGCCAGCAGCGGACAGGGGGGGACTAATGAAAAACTGTTTTTT
CASSGQGGTNEKLFF
>TRBV18|NA|NA|TRBJ1-4
TGTGCCAGCTCGGCCGGGTCGAATGAAAAACTGTTTTTT
CASSAGSNEKLFF
>TRBV3-1/TRBV3-2|TRBD1|NA|TRBJ1-1
TGTGCCAGCAGCCGTAGAGGACAGGGAGACACTGAAGCTTTCTTT
CASSRRGQGDTEAFF
>TRBV18|NA|NA|TRBJ2-5
TGTGCCAGCTCACCACCGGTCAGGGAGACCCAGTACTTC
CASSPPVRETQYF
>TRBV28|TRBD1|once|TRBJ2-1
TGTGCCAGCCAGACAGGGTGGAATGAGCAGTTCTTC
CASQTGWNEQFF
>TRBV5-6|TRBD2|NA|TRBJ2-2
TGTGCCAGCAGCTTGCCCCGACTAGCGGGAGAACCCGGGGAGCTGTTTTTT
CASSLPRLAGEPGELFF
>TRBV19|NA|NA|TRBJ2-3
TGTGCCAGTAGTATAGGTCTAACAGCGCAGTATTTT
CASSIGLTAQYF
>TRBV5-6|TRBD1|NA|TRBJ1-3
TGTGCCAGCAGCCCTGGACAGGAAAACACCATATATTTT
CASSPGQENTIYF
>TRBV12-3/TRBV12-4|NA|NA|TRBJ1-1
TGTGCCAGCAGTTTAGCAAGAGGCACTGAAGCTTTCTTT
CASSLARGTEAFF
>TRBV6-1|NA|once|TRBJ1-2
TGTGCCAGCAGTGAAGCGGAAGACTACCTAGGCTACACCTTC
CASSEAEDYLGYTF
>TRBV7-6|NA|NA|TRBJ2-7
TGTGCCAGCAGCTTAGCGGCCCAGGGGTCCTACGAGCAGTACTTC
CASSLAAQGSYEQYF
>TRBV4-1|TRBD1|once|TRBJ1-6
TGCGCCAGCAGCCTTCAGACAGGGCAGGGTTCACCCCTCCACTTT
CASSLQTGQGSPLHF
>TRBV30|NA|NA|TRBJ2-3
TGTGCCTGGAGCGTCACAGATACGCAGTATTTT
CAWSVTDTQYF